These 23 T cell receptor beta chains share one sample of origin, sequenced in a study of shared clonotypes between healthy human individuals (TCRdb year 2020). Library preparation employed the immunoSEQ multiplex PCR assay. What TCRdb holds here is the immuneACCESS table cut down to in-frame rearrangements. Part of the clones is not present; checked against another copy, under half of the missing clones reflect an unresolved V gene, and the others are unexplained. The sample table shows roughly 2.5 million clones, and roughly nine tenths are seen once. 0.14% of the sample is taken by the ten largest. Sequencing was done on a sample of naive CD4+ T cells sorted from blood. The cell subset or site label on this specimen signifies: CD45RA+ positively selected. These receptors all come from a man aged 18 to 29 in good health.

This clone has only a few counts. CDR3 bases: TGCGCCAGCAGCTCCGGACAGAGCTCCTACGAGCAGTACTTC. Translation gives CASSSGQSSYEQYF. V is TRBV5-1 and J is TRBJ2-7, with a tentative D call TRBD1 (6 bases). Germline V lookup: CDR1 SGHRS, CDR2 YFSETQ. This CDR3 comprises 14 residues. The V and J ends lost 3 bases and 0 bases respectively, with 10 bases between them. Based on the CDR3 plus reference TRBV5-1 and TRBJ2-7, the full variable domain is KAGVTQTPRYLIKTRGQQVTLSCSPISGHRSVSWYQQTPGQGLQFLFEYFSETQRNKGNFPGRFSGRQFSNSRSEMNVSTLELGDSALYLCASSSGQSSYEQYFGPGTRLTVT.

This chain links TRBV7-2 with TRBJ2-3, with 10 nucleotides matching TRBD2. J gave up 2 bases and V 4 bases, and 3 bases lay outside the gene matches. This CDR3 comprises 15 residues. The germline CDR1 and CDR2 sequences are SGHTA and FQGNSA. The CDR3 loop is CASSWTSGPTDTQYF. For the CDR3, the DNA is TGTGCCAGCAGCTGGACTAGCGGCCCCACAGATACGCAGTATTTT.

The chain combines TRBV5-8 with TRBJ2-1, with TRBD2 matching over 14 bases. Germline trimming cut 3 bases from V and 6 bases from J; bases unmatched to any gene: 5. From germline, CDR1 is SGHTS and CDR2 YDEGEE. The CDR3 loop spans 16 amino acids. CDR3 protein: CASSSGLAGEINEQFF. The DNA for the CDR3 is TGTGCCAGCAGCTCGGGACTAGCGGGAGAAATCAATGAGCAGTTCTTC.

This sequence joins TRBV27 and TRBJ2-1; 8 bases line up with TRBD2. CDR1 is MNHEY and CDR2 is SMNVEV in the germline V gene (reference sequence). Trimming at V came to 7 bases and at J to 0 bases, leaving 14 bases not matched to a gene. The CDR3 totals 18 residues. CDR3 coding DNA: TGTGCCAGCACCGTTAGGGGGGGTAGCGGGACCTCCTACAATGAGCAGTTCTTC. It is translated as CASTVRGGSGTSYNEQFF.

The table lists this clone with a count of one. The J gene is TRBJ2-2, the V gene TRBV5-1; TRBD2 might be the D (6 bases). Germline V gives CDR1 SGHRS, CDR2 YFSETQ. The CDR3 runs to 14 residues. Trimming took 5 bases from V and 2 from J, leaving 10 bases between them. The CDR3 protein is CASRTGANTGELFF. In DNA form, the CDR3 reads TGCGCCAGCAGGACGGGAGCCAACACCGGGGAGCTGTTTTTT.

The chain combines TRBV19 with TRBJ2-6, with D unresolved. Germline V lookup: CDR1 LNHDA, CDR2 SQIVND (reference sequence). V gave up 1 base and J gave up 0 bases, with 10 bases separating them. The CDR3 runs 17 residues. CDR3 in DNA: TGTGCCAGTAGTATAGTCGCCGCAGTCTCTGGGGCCAACGTCCTGACTTTC. It codes for CASSIVAAVSGANVLTF.

The J gene is TRBJ2-6, the V gene TRBV25-1, with unresolved D. From germline, CDR1 is MGHDK and CDR2 SYGVNS. V was pared by 8 bases and J by 0 bases, with 11 bases between. The CDR3 extends over 15 amino acids. The CDR3 reads CASGSVNSGANVLTF. Here the CDR3 DNA reads TGTGCCAGCGGCAGCGTCAACTCTGGGGCCAACGTCCTGACTTTC.

This chain joins TRBV10-2 and TRBJ2-3; TRBD2 matches 13 bases. V dropped 2 bases and J dropped 3; count of bases not matched to a gene: 2. The CDR3 loop spans 16 amino acids. The V gene's germline CDR1 is WSHSY and CDR2 SAAADI. CDR3 amino acids: CASSEMGLAGTDTQYF. In nucleotides, the CDR3 is TGCGCCAGCAGTGAGATGGGACTAGCGGGGACAGATACGCAGTATTTT.

This chain joins TRBV9 and TRBJ2-2; D unclear. Trimming pared 4 bases from V and 6 bases from J, leaving 7 bases between. The germline gives CDR1 SGDLS, CDR2 YYNGEE. The CDR3 sequence is 12 residues long. The CDR3 bases are TGTGCCAGCAGCCCCGTCCCCGGGGAGCTGTTTTTT. It codes for CASSPVPGELFF.

V is TRBV5-1 and J is TRBJ1-2, with a tentative D call TRBD1 (6 bases). The ends were cut back, 0 bases at V and 7 bases at J, with 19 bases in the middle. This CDR3 region has 16 residues. Germline CDR1 and CDR2: SGHRS and YFSETQ. CDR3 amino acids: CASSLGGKTGDGGYTF. The CDR3 DNA reads TGCGCCAGCAGCTTGGGGGGGAAGACAGGAGACGGTGGCTACACCTTC.

This clone has a handful of counts. The sample contains more than one DNA sequence encoding this CDR3. The rearrangement uses TRBV2 and TRBJ1-6; D gene uncertain. Germline CDR1 reads SNHLY; CDR2 reads FYNNEI. CDR3 size: 15 residues. V was clipped by 6 bases and J by 0 bases, with 9 bases between them. CDR3 DNA: TGTGCCAGCAGGCCGGAGAGCTCCTATAATTCACCCCTCCACTTT. This gives the protein CASRPESSYNSPLHF. Full variable domain (missing parts from reference TRBV2 and TRBJ1-6): EPEVTQTPSHQVTQMGQEVILRCVPISNHLYFYWYRQILGQKVEFLVSFYNNEISEKSEIFDDQFSVERPDGSNFTLKIRSTKLEDSAMYFCASRPESSYNSPLHFGNGTRLTVT.

The chain uses TRBV9 and TRBJ2-1; 11 bases agree with TRBD2. Unmatched junction bases numbered 13, after V lost 4 bases and J lost 4 bases. The CDR3 totals 18 residues. The germline V gene has CDR1 SGDLS and CDR2 YYNGEE. The chain's CDR3 is CASSPHLAGTSGYNEQFF. The CDR3 DNA is TGTGCCAGCAGCCCCCACCTTGCCGGGACTAGCGGTTACAATGAGCAGTTCTTC.

V and J are TRBV10-3 and TRBJ2-7, with 8 bases identical to TRBD2. CDR3 length: 16 amino acids. The V segment lost 5 bases and the J segment 4 bases; nucleotides outside the gene matches: 13. Germline CDR1 is ENHRY and CDR2 is SYGVKD. The CDR3 DNA reads TGTGCCATCAGTTCGATCAAGCGGGAGTCTTTGTACGAGCAGTACTTC. Protein product: CAISSIKRESLYEQYF.

The chain joins TRBV6-6 to TRBJ2-3; D is unclear. V lost 5 bases to trimming and J lost 5 bases, with 8 bases between them. CDR3 length: 12 residues. The germline gives CDR1 MNHNY, CDR2 SVGAGI (reference sequence). CDR3 DNA sequence: TGTGCCAGCAGTCAGAAGGGAGATACGCAGTATTTT. Translated: CASSQKGDTQYF.

This clone was recorded once. This chain connects TRBV4-1 to TRBJ1-3; D gene ambiguous. CDR1 and CDR2 (germline): MGHRA, YSYEKL. The CDR3 is 18 residues long. Trimming shortened V by 1 base and J by 0 bases, and 16 bases separated the two germline ends. DNA of the CDR3: TGCGCCAGCAGCCAAGTTCGTTGGGCCACCATCTCTGGAAACACCATATATTTT. It codes for CASSQVRWATISGNTIYF.

Details on this clone: This same CDR3 is encoded by further DNA sequences in the sample. The V call is TRBV7-9, the J call TRBJ1-2; 8 nucleotides line up with TRBD1. Germline V gene data show CDR1 as SEHNR and CDR2 as FQNEAQ (reference sequence). This CDR3 region has 12 residues. V dropped 5 bases and J dropped 5; count of bases not matched to a gene: 1. Here the CDR3 reads CASSGQGYGYTF. The DNA for the CDR3 is TGTGCCAGCAGCGGACAGGGTTATGGCTACACCTTC.

The chain links TRBV6-1 to TRBJ2-3; D is unclear. Germline lookup yields CDR1 MNHNS and CDR2 SASEGT. The CDR3 contains 17 residues. Trimming left V 2 bases short and J 3 bases short, with 18 bases between. In DNA form, the CDR3 reads TGTGCCAGCAGTGAAAGGCAGTCCGCGCTCTGGACAGATACGCAGTATTTT. Translated: CASSERQSALWTDTQYF.

The rearrangement uses TRBV13 and TRBJ1-3; 10 bases agree with TRBD1. With V trimmed by 5 bases and J by 8 bases, 9 bases remained unmatched. The CDR3 sequence is 15 residues long. CDR1 and CDR2 (germline): PRHDT, FYEKMQ (reference sequence). The CDR3 coding sequence is TGTGCCAGCAGCCCCAGGACAGGGGGTAGGGACACCATATATTTT. Amino acid sequence: CASSPRTGGRDTIYF.

The gene calls are TRBV7-2 and TRBJ2-1, with a tentative D call TRBD1 (5 bases). Trimming removed 1 base from V and 7 bases from J, with 14 bases in between. This CDR3 is 15 amino acids long. Per the germline V gene, CDR1 is SGHTA and CDR2 is FQGNSA. The CDR3 sequence: CASSLGGRDRNEQFF. Here the CDR3 DNA reads TGTGCCAGCAGCTTAGGAGGCAGGGATCGTAATGAGCAGTTCTTC.

This clone was detected a few times. The chain couples TRBV11-2 to TRBJ1-1; D remains unclear. Germline V gene data show CDR1 as SGHAT and CDR2 as FQNNGV. The CDR3 totals 14 residues. The germline V and J ends were trimmed by 1 base and 4 bases, with 10 bases remaining between them. The DNA of the CDR3 is TGTGCCAGCAGCTTAGCCTTCCTGGTCACTGAAGCTTTCTTT. Its protein is CASSLAFLVTEAFF.

V usage is TRBV15 and J usage is TRBJ1-6; D not resolved. The CDR3 has 14 amino acids. The V end was cut by 5 bases, the J end by 8 bases, with 13 bases between. Germline loops: CDR1 LNHNV, CDR2 YYDKDF (reference sequence). The DNA of the CDR3 is TGTGCCACCAGCCTCACACTGAAGGATTCACCCCTCCACTTT. It encodes CATSLTLKDSPLHF.

V usage is TRBV5-1 and J usage is TRBJ1-2, with D possibly TRBD1 on 5 matching bases. The germline gives CDR1 SGHRS, CDR2 YFSETQ. V gave up 4 bases and J gave up 5 bases, with 15 bases separating them. The CDR3 has 14 amino acids. The CDR3 protein is CASSAGLLIYGYTF. The CDR3 DNA is TGCGCCAGCAGCGCGGGACTTCTTATTTATGGCTACACCTTC.

The chain joins TRBV5-6 to TRBJ2-3; the match to TRBD1 covers 7 bases. Germline CDR1 SGHDT, CDR2 YYEEEE. V lost 2 bases and J lost 4; bases outside the gene matches: 4. The CDR3 totals 14 residues. CDR3 coding DNA: TGTGCCAGCAGCTTCGGACAGGTGGCAGATACGCAGTATTTT. It codes for CASSFGQVADTQYF.